Following are 26 T cell receptor beta chains from one sample sequenced in a study of STAT3 mutations in large granular lymphocyte leukemia. Study-wide points: Every T-cell large granular lymphocyte leukemia patient had at least one immunodominant TCR beta clonotype.

These receptors have no identified antigens. Some clones are missing from TCRdb's copy, which holds only in-frame ones; the method was immunoSEQ multiplex PCR. Of approximately 15,000 clones listed, around 90% are singletons. Sequencing was performed on peripheral blood mononuclear cells. The receptors were sampled from a man between 35 and 55 years old with T-cell large granular lymphocyte leukemia. Some clones in this sample may be carry-over from other donors' samples.

The CDR3 here is CASSLVRGTGKDTQYF. In nucleotides, the CDR3 is TGTGCCAGCAGCTTAGTAAGGGGGACAGGGAAAGATACGCAGTATTTT. This sequence joins TRBV7-9 and TRBJ2-3, with TRBD1 matching 9 bases. The CDR3 length is 16 residues. CDR1 is SEHNR and CDR2 is FQNEAQ in the germline V gene (reference sequence). Trimming removed 1 base from V and 5 bases from J; junction bases left unmatched: 7.

The chain links TRBV11-3 to TRBJ2-2; D may correspond to TRBD1 or TRBD2 (5 bases each). The CDR3 contains 16 residues. In germline, CDR1 is SGHNT, CDR2 YENEEA. The V end lost 4 bases, the J end lost 2 bases, and 14 bases lay between the germline ends. The CDR3 bases are TGTGCCAGCAGCTCTAGAGGGACGGCTAACACCGGGGAGCTGTTTTTT. This translates into CASSSRGTANTGELFF.

This clone was seen only once. The chain couples TRBV5-1 to TRBJ1-1; 7 bases line up with TRBD1. The CDR3 has 15 residues. CDR1 and CDR2 from the germline V gene are SGHRS and YFSETQ. Germline trimming cut 0 bases from V and 3 bases from J; bases unmatched to any gene: 5. CDR3 coding DNA: TGCGCCAGCAGCTTGGAGGAAGGGGGCTACACTGAAGCTTTCTTT. This encodes CASSLEEGGYTEAFF.

V gene TRBV9 combines with J gene TRBJ2-5, with 8 positions matching TRBD2. Germline lookup yields CDR1 SGDLS and CDR2 YYNGEE. The CDR3 contains 15 residues. V shed 6 bases, J shed 7 bases, and the junction held 14 bases outside the gene matches. In nucleotides, the CDR3 is TGTGCCAGCAAAGAAGACGAGCGGGGGCACGGGACCCAGTACTTC. Translating it yields CASKEDERGHGTQYF.

This chain joins TRBV7-8 and TRBJ1-4, with D perhaps matching TRBD1 (5 bases). The CDR3 loop spans 15 amino acids. V lost 2 bases to trimming and J lost 10 bases, with 17 bases between them. Germline V CDR1 and CDR2: SGHVS, FQNEAQ. The DNA for the CDR3 is TGTGCCAGCAGCTTAAATGGGCAGGGTCAGGCAAAACTGTTTTTT. This translates into CASSLNGQGQAKLFF.

The chain has TRBV5-6 and TRBJ1-5, with unresolved D. Germline V CDR1 and CDR2: SGHDT, YYEEEE. The CDR3 has 16 residues. Trimming shortened V by 3 bases and J by 6 bases, and 19 bases separated the two germline ends. CDR3 region: CASSWGGRAERQPQHF. The CDR3 DNA reads TGTGCCAGCAGCTGGGGAGGACGGGCCGAACGTCAGCCCCAGCATTTT.

This chain connects TRBV10-3 to TRBJ1-4; no firm D call. CDR3 length: 15 amino acids. Germline CDR1 and CDR2: ENHRY and SYGVKD. V was pared by 2 bases and J by 8 bases, with 15 bases between. The CDR3 sequence is CAISEPTTRGEKLFF. CDR3 nucleotide sequence: TGTGCCATCAGTGAGCCGACTACCCGAGGGGAAAAACTGTTTTTT.

The gene calls are TRBV9 and TRBJ1-3; D is possibly TRBD1 (5 bases). Germline V lookup: CDR1 SGDLS, CDR2 YYNGEE. The CDR3 is made up of 17 amino acids. With 3 bases removed from V and 0 bases from J, the gap between germline ends came to 16 bases. Here the CDR3 reads CASSGTSDWSSGNTIYF. DNA of the CDR3: TGTGCCAGCAGCGGGACATCCGATTGGAGCTCTGGAAACACCATATATTTT.

This rearrangement joins TRBV7-2 to TRBJ2-7; D is uncertain. With 5 bases removed from V and 2 bases from J, the gap between germline ends came to 10 bases. The germline V gene has CDR1 SGHTA and CDR2 FQGNSA. The CDR3 has 13 residues. Written as DNA, the CDR3 is TGTGCCAGCAGCGTCGGTCTTACCTACGAGCAGTACTTC. Protein: CASSVGLTYEQYF.

The CDR3 DNA reads as TGTGCCTGGACCCCCAGGGTCACTGAAGCTTTCTTT. This translates into CAWTPRVTEAFF. This chain links TRBV30 with TRBJ1-1; TRBD1 might be the D (5 bases). V lost 4 bases and J lost 4, with 10 bases in between. Germline CDR1 is GTSNPN and CDR2 is SVGIG (reference sequence). This CDR3 comprises 12 residues.

J is TRBJ1-1 and V is TRBV11-1, with D perhaps matching TRBD1 (5 bases). Trimming shortened V by 0 bases and J by 0 bases, and 8 bases separated the two germline ends. The length of the CDR3 is 15 residues. Germline V gene lookup returns CDR1 SGHAT and CDR2 FQDESV (reference sequence). The DNA for the CDR3 is TGTGCCAGCAGCTTAGCCAGGGTCATGAACACTGAAGCTTTCTTT. It specifies CASSLARVMNTEAFF.

This clone was counted once. The chain couples TRBV4-3 to TRBJ1-4; D ambiguous. The V end lost 0 bases, the J end lost 8 bases, and 10 bases lay between the germline ends. The V gene's germline CDR1 is LGHNA and CDR2 YSLEER. The CDR3 length is 14 residues. CDR3 DNA sequence: TGCGCCAGCAGCCAAGATCTAACCCGCGAAAAACTGTTTTTT. Residues: CASSQDLTREKLFF.

V and J are TRBV5-4 and TRBJ1-2; 7 bases are a match to TRBD1. The germline CDR1 and CDR2 sequences are SGHNT and YYREEE (reference sequence). CDR3 length: 16 residues. V lost 2 bases, J lost 3 bases, and 10 bases stayed unmatched. The CDR3 bases are TGTGCCAGCAGCTTTGGGACAGCGGAGGGGGACTATGGCTACACCTTC. It encodes CASSFGTAEGDYGYTF.

The genes are TRBV7-9 and TRBJ2-2; D not resolved. V gave up 1 base and J gave up 7 bases, with 7 bases separating them. The CDR3 totals 13 residues. In germline, CDR1 is SEHNR, CDR2 FQNEAQ (reference sequence). CDR3 DNA: TGTGCCAGCAGCTTAGAGTCGGGCGGGGAGCTGTTTTTT. It codes for CASSLESGGELFF. Full variable domain (outside the CDR3, taken from reference TRBV7-9 and TRBJ2-2): DTGVSQNPRHKITKRGQNVTFRCDPISEHNRLYWYRQTLGQGPEFLTYFQNEAQLEKSRLLSDRFSAERPKGSFSTLEIQRTEQGDSAMYLCASSLESGGELFFGEGSRLTVL.

The chain carries TRBV5-1 and TRBJ1-6; D not certain. The CDR3 sequence is 16 residues long. Germline V gene sequence: CDR1 SGHRS, CDR2 YFSETQ. V was clipped by 0 bases and J by 9 bases, with 16 bases between them. CDR3 loop: CASSLETSPGGSPLHF. The CDR3 nucleotides read TGCGCCAGCAGCTTGGAGACAAGCCCGGGTGGTTCACCCCTCCACTTT.

This rearrangement joins TRBV6-5 to TRBJ2-7, with D maybe TRBD1 (6 bases). Germline assignment: CDR1 MNHEY and CDR2 SVGAGI. This CDR3 is built from 14 residues. Trimming shortened V by 5 bases and J by 4 bases, and 15 bases separated the two germline ends. The CDR3 here is CASSTRGKGYEQYF. The CDR3 DNA follows: TGTGCCAGCAGTACGAGGGGGAAGGGTTACGAGCAGTACTTC.

The chain links TRBV6-5 to TRBJ1-1, with a tentative D call TRBD1 (6 bases). Trimming cost V 6 bases and J 2 bases, with 10 bases left between them. This CDR3 comprises 13 residues. Germline CDR1 reads MNHEY; CDR2 reads SVGAGI. CDR3 region: CASSRTVNTEAFF. The CDR3, as DNA: TGTGCCAGCAGCAGGACAGTAAACACTGAAGCTTTCTTT.

The genes are TRBV7-9 and TRBJ1-6; tentatively, D is TRBD1 (6 bases). Germline CDR1 SEHNR, CDR2 FQNEAQ (reference sequence). The germline V and J ends were trimmed by 3 bases and 4 bases, with 10 bases remaining between them. The CDR3 covers 15 residues. CDR3 sequence: CASSLRTGYNSPLHF. The CDR3 nucleotides read TGTGCCAGCAGCTTGAGAACAGGGTATAATTCACCCCTCCACTTT. Looking up the rest from reference TRBV7-9 and TRBJ1-6 gives the full variable domain: DTGVSQNPRHKITKRGQNVTFRCDPISEHNRLYWYRQTLGQGPEFLTYFQNEAQLEKSRLLSDRFSAERPKGSFSTLEIQRTEQGDSAMYLCASSLRTGYNSPLHFGNGTRLTVT.

This sequence joins TRBV25-1 and TRBJ1-6; 7 nucleotides match TRBD1. CDR3 length: 13 residues. J gave up 12 bases and V 5 bases, and 7 bases lay outside the gene matches. Germline CDR1 is MGHDK and CDR2 is SYGVNS. Written as DNA, the CDR3 is TGTGCCAGCAGTATACAGGGGTGGGGACCCCTCCACTTT. This gives the protein CASSIQGWGPLHF.

This chain links TRBV28 with TRBJ2-7; D is undetermined. Between the trimmed V and J ends, which lost 3 bases and 6 bases, there was a span of 18 bases. CDR3 length: 15 amino acids. Germline V gives CDR1 MDHEN, CDR2 SYDVKM. CDR3 DNA: TGTGCCAGCAGTTTTCCCGTTTCCTCCTTGGGCGAGCAGTACTTC. This translates into CASSFPVSSLGEQYF.

The table lists this clone with a few counts. The gene calls are TRBV10-2 and TRBJ2-5; TRBD2 aligns across 8 bases. Per germline, CDR1 WSHSY and CDR2 SAAADI. CDR3 length equals 14 residues. Germline trimming cut 4 bases from V and 4 bases from J; bases unmatched to any gene: 5. This chain's CDR3 is CASSGTSRRETQYF. The CDR3 region has the DNA TGCGCCAGCAGTGGGACTAGCAGGAGAGAGACCCAGTACTTC.

The rearrangement links TRBV19 to TRBJ2-4; D perhaps matches TRBD2 (5 bases). In germline, CDR1 is LNHDA, CDR2 SQIVND (reference sequence). The CDR3 is 15 amino acids. V shed 7 bases and J shed 8 bases, with 21 bases lying between them. The DNA of the CDR3 is TGTGCCAGTAAGAGGGCCCCGGGCGCCCGGGACATTCAGTACTTC. This encodes CASKRAPGARDIQYF.

The chain carries TRBV15 and TRBJ2-2; D gene ambiguous. The CDR3 has 16 residues. V was clipped by 6 bases and J by 0 bases, with 14 bases between them. Germline CDR1 LNHNV, CDR2 YYDKDF (reference sequence). CDR3 amino acids: CATSVFRTTNTGELFF. The CDR3, as DNA: TGTGCCACCAGTGTTTTCCGGACCACGAACACCGGGGAGCTGTTTTTT.

V usage is TRBV6-5 and J usage is TRBJ2-7; 8 bases fit TRBD2. In germline, CDR1 is MNHEY, CDR2 SVGAGI. The CDR3 contains 15 residues. The J segment lost 0 bases and the V segment lost 4 bases, leaving 5 bases of the junction unmatched. The CDR3 here is CASSSGRGASYEQYF. Written as DNA, the CDR3 is TGTGCCAGCAGTTCCGGGAGGGGGGCCTCCTACGAGCAGTACTTC.

V and J are TRBV29-1 and TRBJ1-2; no clear D. This CDR3 contains 13 residues. V lost 4 bases, J lost 6 bases, and 15 bases lay in between. Germline V CDR1 and CDR2: SQVTM, ANQGSEA. CDR3 residues: CSVGEDGPHGYTF. The CDR3, as DNA: TGCAGCGTTGGGGAGGACGGACCTCATGGCTACACCTTC.

This chain uses TRBV5-1 with TRBJ1-2, with 7 nucleotides matching TRBD1. Germline trimming cut 0 bases from V and 8 bases from J; bases unmatched to any gene: 7. Germline loops: CDR1 SGHRS, CDR2 YFSETQ. The length of the CDR3 is 14 residues. The CDR3 DNA reads as TGCGCCAGCAGCTTGGGTGACAGGGTGTTCGGCTACACCTTC. This translates into CASSLGDRVFGYTF.